This T cell receptor beta chain was identified during a study of OX40 agonist ivuxolimab in advanced cancers. The sample holds one count of this clone. With 5 bases removed from V and 3 bases from J, the gap between germline ends came to 8 bases. CDR1 MGHRA and CDR2 YSYEKL come from the germline V gene. This CDR3 has 13 amino acids. Only in-frame clones appear in the TCRdb table, and some are missing; sequencing was by immunoSEQ multiplex PCR. This sample has tens of thousands of clones, with 90% to 95% found just once. The sequence came from an adult with an advanced solid tumor such as melanoma, head and neck, liver or kidney cancer. The chain combines TRBV4-1 with TRBJ1-5; unclear D gene. The sequencing used CD4+ or CD8+ T cells sorted from blood, collected in a trial of the OX40 agonist ivuxolimab. CDR3 amino acids: CASSAGSNQPQHF. CDR3 coding DNA: TGCGCCAGCAGCGCCGGGTCCAATCAGCCCCAGCATTTT.